Below are 20 T cell receptor beta chains sequenced from a single sample in a study of blood T cell repertoires in COVID-19. Method: immunoSEQ multiplex PCR; TCRdb's copy keeps in-frame clones and lacks some. The table records approximately 210,000 clones, about 80% of them present only once. Sequenced: PBMCs or T cells enriched from blood (not recorded which). The receptors were sampled from a man aged 35 to 55 who had recovered from COVID-19.

This clone was found a few times. The chain couples TRBV7-3 to TRBJ1-5; D ambiguous. This CDR3 spans 13 amino acids. Between the trimmed V and J ends, which lost 4 bases and 2 bases, there was a span of 6 bases. CDR1 is SGHTA and CDR2 is FQGTGA in the germline V gene. The CDR3 DNA follows: TGTGCCAGCAGCTCCCAGGGCAATCAGCCCCAGCATTTT. This translates into CASSSQGNQPQHF. The variable domain in full, completed from reference TRBV7-3 and TRBJ1-5, reads GAGVSQTPSNKVTEKGKYVELRCDPISGHTALYWYRQSLGQGPEFLIYFQGTGAADDSGLPNDRFFAVRPEGSVSTLKIQRTERGDSAVYLCASSSQGNQPQHFGDGTRLSIL.

This clone has only a few counts. This chain connects TRBV19 to TRBJ2-3, with D maybe TRBD1 (6 bases). The V gene's germline CDR1 is LNHDA and CDR2 SQIVND (reference sequence). Between the trimmed V and J ends, which lost 3 bases and 6 bases, there was a span of 13 bases. The length of the CDR3 is 14 residues. The CDR3 here is CASSIMRTADTQYF. The CDR3 nucleotides are TGTGCCAGTAGTATTATGAGGACAGCTGATACGCAGTATTTT.

The chain combines TRBV27 with TRBJ2-3, with D maybe TRBD1 (7 bases). Germline CDR1 reads MNHEY; CDR2 reads SMNVEV (reference sequence). This CDR3 comprises 17 residues. With 2 bases removed from V and 5 bases from J, the gap between germline ends came to 20 bases. The CDR3 DNA follows: TGTGCCAGCAGTTTACGGGGGACAGCCGAAACTCGAGATACGCAGTATTTT. Translated: CASSLRGTAETRDTQYF.

The chain links TRBV28 to TRBJ2-7; TRBD1 matches at 9 bases. CDR1 and CDR2 (germline): MDHEN, SYDVKM. J lost 6 bases, V lost 3 bases, and 6 bases had no gene match. The CDR3 spans 14 residues. Here the CDR3 reads CASSFRQGEIEQYF. The CDR3 DNA is TGTGCCAGCAGTTTTCGACAGGGGGAGATCGAGCAGTACTTC.

This sequence joins TRBV5-4 and TRBJ2-1; D call uncertain. The ends were cut back, 2 bases at V and 0 bases at J, with 6 bases in the middle. The length of the CDR3 is 14 residues. The germline gives CDR1 SGHNT, CDR2 YYREEE (reference sequence). The CDR3 reads CASSFVSSYNEQFF. CDR3 nucleotide sequence: TGTGCCAGCAGCTTTGTCAGCTCCTACAATGAGCAGTTCTTC.

The chain uses TRBV12-3 or TRBV12-4 and TRBJ1-2; 8 positions agree with TRBD1. V dropped 6 bases and J dropped 8; count of bases not matched to a gene: 8. The CDR3 covers 13 residues. The CDR3 DNA follows: TGTGCCAGCAGCCCGGACAGGGCCTGGGGCTACACCTTC. It codes for CASSPDRAWGYTF.

This chain connects TRBV18 to TRBJ1-1, with a possible D match to TRBD1 (5 bases). Germline-derived CDR1 and CDR2 are KGHSH and LQKENI. Trimming took 3 bases from V and 3 from J, leaving 8 bases between them. The CDR3 runs 13 residues. CDR3 region: CASSPAGDTEAFF. Here the CDR3 DNA reads TGTGCCAGCTCACCTGCGGGGGACACTGAAGCTTTCTTT.

The chain employs TRBV28 and TRBJ1-5, with a possible D match to TRBD1 (5 bases). V lost 2 bases and J 2 bases, leaving 7 bases between the germline ends. The CDR3 extends over 14 amino acids. Germline V gene data show CDR1 as MDHEN and CDR2 as SYDVKM. This CDR3 is CASSLTGGNQPQHF. As DNA, the CDR3 is TGTGCCAGCAGTTTAACGGGGGGCAATCAGCCCCAGCATTTT.

The J gene is TRBJ1-5, the V gene TRBV19; D is perhaps TRBD1 (5 bases). This CDR3 comprises 14 residues. The germline gives CDR1 LNHDA, CDR2 SQIVND (reference sequence). V lost 4 bases, J lost 3 bases, and 10 bases lay in between. The CDR3 protein is CASSTSGLNQPQHF. CDR3 nucleotide sequence: TGTGCCAGTAGTACCTCAGGGCTCAATCAGCCCCAGCATTTT.

To note about this clone: One end of the junction varies from germline; a read error may be responsible. This chain joins TRBV27 and TRBJ1-2; unclear D gene. Germline V gene lookup returns CDR1 MNHEY and CDR2 SMNVEV (reference sequence). The length of the CDR3 is 12 residues. This CDR3 reads CASSSGRRAVVF. The DNA for the CDR3 is TGTGCCAGCAGTTCGGGAAGGAGGGCCGTGGTCTTC.

This clone appeared a few times. This chain links TRBV9 with TRBJ1-2; perhaps TRBD1 as D (5 bases). Germline V gene lookup returns CDR1 SGDLS and CDR2 YYNGEE. The V end lost 4 bases, the J end lost 4 bases, and 11 bases lay between the germline ends. CDR3 length equals 13 residues. The CDR3 loop reads CASSFAQGYGYTF. The CDR3 DNA reads TGTGCCAGCAGCTTCGCCCAGGGCTATGGCTACACCTTC.

The gene calls are TRBV9 and TRBJ2-7; 10 bases line up with TRBD1. Germline values: CDR1 SGDLS, CDR2 YYNGEE. The CDR3 spans 14 residues. J lost 4 bases, V lost 1 base, and 2 bases had no gene match. CDR3 DNA sequence: TGTGCCAGCAGCGTAAGGGACAGGGGATACGAGCAGTACTTC. Protein sequence: CASSVRDRGYEQYF.

The V and J genes are TRBV4-1 and TRBJ2-3; TRBD2 matches 8 bases. The CDR3 loop spans 18 amino acids. CDR1 and CDR2 from the germline V gene are MGHRA and YSYEKL. Trimming at V came to 0 bases and at J to 0 bases, leaving 8 bases not matched to a gene. CDR3 region: CASSQDTAGAYSTDTQYF. In DNA, the CDR3 is TGCGCCAGCAGCCAAGATACAGCGGGGGCTTATAGCACAGATACGCAGTATTTT.

The chain recombines TRBV5-8 with TRBJ1-3; no clear D. Germline V gene data show CDR1 as SGHTS and CDR2 as YDEGEE. The ends were cut back, 2 bases at V and 2 bases at J, with 8 bases in the middle. CDR3 length: 14 residues. CDR3 protein: CASSFFSTGNTIYF. CDR3 sequence (DNA): TGTGCCAGCAGCTTTTTCAGTACTGGAAACACCATATATTTT.

V gene TRBV28 combines with J gene TRBJ2-1; 13 bases are a match to TRBD2. CDR1 and CDR2 (germline): MDHEN, SYDVKM. CDR3 length: 20 residues. With V trimmed by 4 bases and J by 7 bases, 19 bases remained unmatched. The CDR3 reads CASSSLWSGLAGTSRNEQFF. The CDR3 DNA is TGTGCCAGCAGTTCGCTCTGGTCGGGACTAGCGGGGACCTCTCGAAATGAGCAGTTCTTC. Based on the CDR3 plus reference TRBV28 and TRBJ2-1, the full variable domain is DVKVTQSSRYLVKRTGEKVFLECVQDMDHENMFWYRQDPGLGLRLIYFSYDVKMKEKGDIPEGYSVSREKKERFSLILESASTNQTSMYLCASSSLWSGLAGTSRNEQFFGPGTRLTVL.

The chain links TRBV6-5 to TRBJ1-2; tentatively, D is TRBD1 (6 bases). The V end lost 10 bases, the J end lost 1 base, and 13 bases lay between the germline ends. Germline V lookup: CDR1 MNHEY, CDR2 SVGAGI. The CDR3 covers 13 residues. CDR3 DNA: TGTGCCACGAGGACAGATTTTAACTATGGCTACACCTTC. Its translation is CATRTDFNYGYTF.

The gene calls are TRBV28 and TRBJ1-5; a possible D gene is TRBD1 (5 bases). Germline V gives CDR1 MDHEN, CDR2 SYDVKM. The CDR3 spans 15 residues. The V end was cut by 5 bases, the J end by 4 bases, with 15 bases between. The CDR3: CASSPLRKGNQPQHF. CDR3 nucleotides: TGTGCCAGCAGTCCTCTGCGGAAGGGGAATCAGCCCCAGCATTTT.

This chain connects TRBV5-6 to TRBJ1-2; TRBD1 matches at 8 bases. V lost 5 bases to trimming and J lost 2 bases; unmatched junction nucleotides: 17. CDR1 and CDR2 from the germline V gene are SGHDT and YYEEEE. CDR3 length: 18 residues. The CDR3 sequence is CASRLTAGGSSFNYGYTF. In DNA, the CDR3 is TGTGCCAGCAGACTAACCGCAGGGGGCTCCTCCTTCAACTATGGCTACACCTTC.

This rearrangement joins TRBV2 to TRBJ1-5, with 8 bases that match TRBD1. Germline V lookup: CDR1 SNHLY, CDR2 FYNNEI. This CDR3 has 15 amino acids. Unmatched junction bases numbered 13, after V lost 4 bases and J lost 11 bases. The CDR3: CASSGWQGARAAQHF. CDR3 nucleotides: TGTGCCAGCAGTGGATGGCAGGGGGCGAGGGCAGCCCAGCATTTT.

V is TRBV2 and J is TRBJ2-3; 7 positions match TRBD2. Germline CDR1 SNHLY, CDR2 FYNNEI. There are 14 residues in the CDR3. V shed 6 bases and J 4 bases; nucleotides not matched to a gene: 7. The CDR3 coding sequence is TGTGCCAGCAGCGTAGGGAGGGTGCCAGATACGCAGTATTTT. Residues: CASSVGRVPDTQYF.